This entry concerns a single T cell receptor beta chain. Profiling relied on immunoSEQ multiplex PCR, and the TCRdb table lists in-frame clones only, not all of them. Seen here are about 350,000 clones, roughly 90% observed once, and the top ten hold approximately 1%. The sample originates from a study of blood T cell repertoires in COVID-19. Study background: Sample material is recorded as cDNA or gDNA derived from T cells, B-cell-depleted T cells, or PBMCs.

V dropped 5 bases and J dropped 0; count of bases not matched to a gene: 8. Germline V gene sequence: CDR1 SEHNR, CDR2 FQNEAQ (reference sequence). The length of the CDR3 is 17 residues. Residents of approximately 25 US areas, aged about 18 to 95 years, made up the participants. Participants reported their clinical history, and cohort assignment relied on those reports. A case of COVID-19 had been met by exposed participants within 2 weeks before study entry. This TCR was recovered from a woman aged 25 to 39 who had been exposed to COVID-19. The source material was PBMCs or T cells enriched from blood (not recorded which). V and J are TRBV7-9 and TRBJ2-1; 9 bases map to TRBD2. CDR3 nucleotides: TGTGCCAGCAGCCCTACAGGACTAGCGAGCTCCTACAATGAGCAGTTCTTC. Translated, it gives CASSPTGLASSYNEQFF.